This TCR beta chain was identified in a study of prognosis after radiotherapy for stage I lung cancer. Study-wide context: Receipt of concurrent therapy with stereotactic body radiotherapy occurred in no patient.

Genomic DNA provided the template from which TCR beta CDR3 was amplified by two-round multiplex PCR. The authors ran first-round PCR with primers specific to each TRBV and TRBJ gene. TCRdb used MiXCR to reprocess the multiplex PCR reads, holding one entry per CDR3 protein. The sample includes roughly 18,000 distinct CDR3 sequences, roughly 46% of them seen just once. Notes on the study in general: Patients with and without metastases reportedly differed in TRBV and TRBJ gene usage frequencies.

Trimming removed 6 bases from V and 5 bases from J, with 13 bases in between. Germline V gives CDR1 MNHNS, CDR2 SASEGT. The CDR3 runs 13 residues. This clonotype was counted ten times or more. Its specificity is not known. The sample was PBMCs, taken before or after stereotactic body radiation therapy (not recorded which). This chain uses TRBV6-1 with TRBJ1-1; D is undetermined. The clonotype originates from a donor aged 50 or older with non-small cell lung cancer. CDR3: CASRPPYGTEAFF. DNA for the CDR3: TGTGCCAGCAGACCCCCATACGGGACTGAAGCTTTCTTT.